The 20 T cell receptor beta chains below all came from one sample that was sequenced in a study of blood T cell repertoires in COVID-19. Sequenced by immunoSEQ multiplex PCR; TCRdb stores in-frame clones only, minus some. The data show about 60,000 clones, roughly 87% seen once. Sequenced input: peripheral blood. All receptors come from a human donor with acute or convalescent COVID-19. The donor label of this sample is uncertain.

The chain links TRBV11-2 to TRBJ2-5; the match to TRBD2 covers 12 bases. With V trimmed by 5 bases and J by 1 base, 5 bases remained unmatched. The CDR3 has 16 amino acids. CDR1 and CDR2 (germline): SGHAT, FQNNGV. CDR3 sequence: CASSLGLAGTQETQYF. For the CDR3, the DNA is TGTGCCAGCAGCCTTGGACTAGCGGGGACCCAAGAGACCCAGTACTTC.

This chain uses TRBV5-6 with TRBJ2-7; 9 nucleotides line up with TRBD2. Trimming at V came to 4 bases and at J to 2 bases, leaving 10 bases not matched to a gene. The CDR3 contains 16 residues. Germline V gene sequence: CDR1 SGHDT, CDR2 YYEEEE. CDR3 protein: CASSLIAGAGAYEQYF. DNA for the CDR3: TGTGCCAGCAGCCTGATAGCGGGGGCAGGGGCCTACGAGCAGTACTTC. The variable domain in full, with the rest retrieved from reference TRBV5-6 and TRBJ2-7, is DAGVTQSPTHLIKTRGQQVTLRCSPKSGHDTVSWYQQALGQGPQFIFQYYEEEERQRGNFPDRFSGHQFPNYSSELNVNALLLGDSALYLCASSLIAGAGAYEQYFGPGTRLTVT.

The V gene is TRBV30, the J gene TRBJ1-6; 9 positions agree with TRBD1. CDR1 is GTSNPN and CDR2 is SVGIG in the germline V gene (reference sequence). V shed 2 bases and J 10 bases; nucleotides not matched to a gene: 6. The CDR3 consists of 14 residues. CDR3 sequence (DNA): TGTGCCTGGAGTCAAGACAGGGGGAGGTCACCCCTCCACTTT. Its translation is CAWSQDRGRSPLHF.

The chain uses TRBV7-8 and TRBJ1-4; D call uncertain. This CDR3 comprises 15 residues. Germline CDR1 SGHVS, CDR2 FQNEAQ. Deletions cut 5 bases from V and 7 bases from J, with 17 bases between. Here the CDR3 DNA reads TGTGCCAGCAGCGAGCCGGGTCCCCGGTTTGAAAAACTGTTTTTT. It encodes CASSEPGPRFEKLFF.

This chain uses TRBV5-1 with TRBJ1-5, with a tentative D call TRBD1 (6 bases). The CDR3 contains 12 residues. The germline V gene encodes CDR1 SGHRS and CDR2 YFSETQ. V was clipped by 2 bases and J by 8 bases, with 8 bases between them. The CDR3 DNA is TGCGCCAGCAGCTTAGAGGGGGAGCCCCAGCATTTT. Its translation: CASSLEGEPQHF.

The V call is TRBV5-1, the J call TRBJ1-6, with D possibly matching TRBD1 (5 bases). This CDR3 is 14 amino acids long. Trimming pared 1 base from V and 4 bases from J, leaving 6 bases between. CDR1 SGHRS and CDR2 YFSETQ come from the germline V gene. CDR3 sequence: CASSLTGYNSPLHF. CDR3 coding DNA: TGCGCCAGCAGCTTGACAGGTTATAATTCACCCCTCCACTTT.

The J gene is TRBJ2-5, the V gene TRBV5-4; 8 nucleotides agree with TRBD2. The CDR3 is made up of 14 amino acids. Germline V gene sequence: CDR1 SGHNT, CDR2 YYREEE (reference sequence). After removal of 1 base from V and 5 bases from J, the junction contained 4 bases not matched to a gene. CDR3 nucleotides: TGTGCCAGCAGCTTGTTCTCGGGGGGGGAGACCCAGTACTTC. This codes for CASSLFSGGETQYF.

This clone has only one observation. The V and J genes are TRBV6-5 and TRBJ1-1, with 10 bases lining up with TRBD1. Trimming at V came to 6 bases and at J to 3 bases, leaving 1 base not matched to a gene. Germline CDR1 is MNHEY and CDR2 is SVGAGI. The CDR3 has 13 amino acids. CDR3 protein: CASSGQGDTEAFF. Here the CDR3 DNA reads TGTGCCAGCAGCGGACAGGGGGACACTGAAGCTTTCTTT.

CDR3 region: CASSIREGLHSNQPQHF. For the CDR3, the DNA is TGTGCCAGCAGCATAAGGGAGGGACTCCATAGCAATCAGCCCCAGCATTTT. The chain is built from TRBV7-8 and TRBJ1-5; possible D gene TRBD1, 5 bases. Trimming took 5 bases from V and 0 from J, leaving 17 bases between them. Germline CDR1 and CDR2: SGHVS and FQNEAQ. This CDR3 has 17 residues.

The chain carries TRBV6-4 and TRBJ2-3, with a weak D call TRBD2 (6 bases). This CDR3 spans 14 amino acids. CDR1 is MRHNA and CDR2 is SNTAGT in the germline V gene. The germline V and J ends were trimmed by 2 bases and 6 bases, with 12 bases remaining between them. The DNA of the CDR3 is TGTGCCAGCAGTGACCTTGGACTACTGGATACGCAGTATTTT. Amino acid sequence: CASSDLGLLDTQYF.

CDR3 DNA: TGTGCCAGCAGCCACCAGACTAGCGGGGGGAGCCTATCCGTGCAGTATTTT. Amino acids: CASSHQTSGGSLSVQYF. This chain connects TRBV3-1 (or the pseudogene TRBV3-2) to TRBJ2-3; 13 bases align to TRBD2. Trimming took 3 bases from V and 11 from J; bases not matched to a gene: 14. Germline lookup yields CDR1 LGHDT and CDR2 YNNKEL (reference sequence). This CDR3 region has 17 residues.

The V gene is TRBV29-1, the J gene TRBJ1-1, with D tentatively TRBD1 (5 bases). This CDR3 contains 13 residues. Deletions cut 4 bases from V and 1 base from J, with 10 bases between. CDR1 is SQVTM and CDR2 is ANQGSEA in the germline V gene. CDR3 protein: CSVGGRANTEAFF. CDR3 DNA: TGCAGCGTTGGGGGCCGGGCGAACACTGAAGCTTTCTTT.

The chain has TRBV5-1 and TRBJ1-2; D remains ambiguous. Germline values: CDR1 SGHRS, CDR2 YFSETQ. The CDR3 runs to 13 residues. The ends were cut back, 0 bases at V and 6 bases at J, with 9 bases in the middle. CDR3 in DNA: TGCGCCAGCAGCTTGGCAACAGTGGATGGCTACACCTTC. Translated, it gives CASSLATVDGYTF.

The chain combines TRBV5-6 with TRBJ1-5; D remains unclear. V lost 4 bases and J lost 6, with 17 bases in between. CDR3 length equals 15 residues. Germline values: CDR1 SGHDT, CDR2 YYEEEE. The CDR3 protein is CASSPSYIAGQPQHF. CDR3 sequence (DNA): TGTGCCAGCAGCCCCTCTTACATCGCGGGTCAGCCCCAGCATTTT.

The V gene is TRBV5-1, the J gene TRBJ1-4; 9 nucleotides line up with TRBD1. Looked up from germline, CDR1 is SGHRS and CDR2 is YFSETQ. Germline trimming cut 5 bases from V and 2 bases from J; bases unmatched to any gene: 4. The CDR3 spans 15 residues. The CDR3 DNA is TGCGCCAGCAGACAGGGGGCTCCCACTAATGAAAAACTGTTTTTT. This codes for CASRQGAPTNEKLFF.

This sequence joins TRBV5-8 and TRBJ1-4, with D tentatively TRBD1 (6 bases). The CDR3 runs 18 residues. V was cut by 5 bases and J by 0 bases, with 20 bases left in between. Germline-derived CDR1 and CDR2 are SGHTS and YDEGEE. The CDR3 protein is CASRADRSPAATNEKLFF. CDR3 DNA sequence: TGTGCCAGCAGGGCGGACAGAAGCCCGGCAGCAACTAATGAAAAACTGTTTTTT.

The rearrangement joins TRBV7-3 to TRBJ2-1, with 10 bases fitting TRBD2. The V and J ends lost 6 bases and 0 bases, in that order; junction bases with no gene match: 2. CDR3 length: 15 residues. The germline CDR1 and CDR2 sequences are SGHTA and FQGTGA. CDR3 residues: CASRPSGGSYNEQFF. CDR3 DNA: TGTGCCAGCAGACCTAGCGGGGGCTCCTACAATGAGCAGTTCTTC.

The J gene is TRBJ2-7, the V gene TRBV7-2, with 14 bases fitting TRBD2. CDR1 is SGHTA and CDR2 is FQGNSA in the germline V gene. This CDR3 has 16 amino acids. V trimming: 1 base; J trimming: 5 bases; junction bases outside the gene matches: 4. The CDR3 nucleotides are TGTGCCAGCAGCTTAGGACTAGCGGGAGGGGAGGACGAGCAGTACTTC. This codes for CASSLGLAGGEDEQYF.

J is TRBJ1-2 and V is TRBV5-6, with TRBD1 matching over 8 bases. CDR3 length equals 13 residues. J gave up 7 bases and V 0 bases, and 2 bases lay outside the gene matches. Per the germline V gene, CDR1 is SGHDT and CDR2 is YYEEEE. The CDR3 reads CASSLGTGLGYTF. The CDR3, as DNA: TGTGCCAGCAGCTTGGGGACAGGGCTTGGCTACACCTTC.

DNA of the CDR3: TGCGCCAGCAGCCAACGGGGGGGGCGCGAACTTGGTTCACCCCTCCACTTT. As protein: CASSQRGGRELGSPLHF. This chain joins TRBV5-1 and TRBJ1-6, with D perhaps TRBD1 (6 bases). The length of the CDR3 is 17 residues. From germline, CDR1 is SGHRS and CDR2 YFSETQ. V was shortened by 4 bases and J by 9 bases, with 23 bases between the two germline ends.